The present T cell receptor (beta chain) was sequenced within a study of CD8 T cells in ankylosing spondylitis. There are many counts of this clonotype. Making the TCR beta libraries involved quantitative 5'-RACE with molecular barcodes. A single record per CDR3 protein comes from TCRdb applying MiXCR to the 5' RACE reads. The table has about 160,000 distinct CDR3 sequences, approximately 20% seen once. Germline CDR1 reads SGHDT; CDR2 reads YYEEEE. The CDR3 loop spans 12 amino acids. V lost 3 bases and J lost 8, with 10 bases in between. The sequencing input was blood, either unsorted or a sorted T cell fraction (not recorded which). This chain links TRBV5-6 with TRBJ2-3; D ambiguous. The sequence derives from a male donor with ankylosing spondylitis or in good health (not recorded which). CDR3 sequence reads: CASSSGRSTQYF. The CDR3 DNA reads TGTGCCAGCAGCTCCGGACGTAGTACGCAGTATTTT.